Presented here are 21 T cell receptor beta chains from one specimen sequenced in a study of cytomegalovirus exposure and HLA in healthy donors. This PCR relied on a set of 60 Vbeta primers and 13 Jbeta primers. Some clones are missing from TCRdb's copy, which holds only in-frame ones; the method was immunoSEQ multiplex PCR. The data contain more than 90,000 clones, around 74% of them singletons. Material for sequencing was PBMCs. Receptors originate from a woman between 35 and 50 years old in good health and CMV-seronegative.

The chain has TRBV6-1 and TRBJ1-1, with a weak D call TRBD1 (5 bases). Trimming stripped 6 bases from V and 2 bases from J, with 13 bases between. From germline, CDR1 is MNHNS and CDR2 SASEGT. CDR3 length equals 14 residues. CDR3 loop: CASRLQVPNTEAFF. The CDR3 DNA is TGTGCCAGCAGATTACAGGTACCCAACACTGAAGCTTTCTTT.

The chain carries TRBV4-3 and TRBJ2-3; D uncertain. From germline, CDR1 is LGHNA and CDR2 YSLEER. The CDR3 consists of 14 residues. The V end was cut by 2 bases, the J end by 0 bases, with 6 bases between. The CDR3 DNA follows: TGCGCCAGCAGCCAAACTTCTAGCACAGATACGCAGTATTTT. It specifies CASSQTSSTDTQYF.

The rearrangement joins TRBV7-3 to TRBJ2-5, with a tentative D call TRBD1 (6 bases). The length of the CDR3 is 15 residues. Between the trimmed V and J ends, which lost 2 bases and 4 bases, there was a span of 14 bases. Germline values: CDR1 SGHTA, CDR2 FQGTGA. This chain's CDR3 is CASSLYPGAGETQYF. The DNA for the CDR3 is TGTGCCAGCAGCTTATATCCAGGGGCAGGAGAGACCCAGTACTTC.

The chain links TRBV7-9 to TRBJ2-1; possibly TRBD2 for D (6 bases). The germline V gene encodes CDR1 SEHNR and CDR2 FQNEAQ (reference sequence). This CDR3 comprises 16 residues. Trimming shortened V by 4 bases and J by 4 bases, and 17 bases separated the two germline ends. Written as DNA, the CDR3 is TGTGCCAGCAGCTCCGGGACTGACGCCAGATACAATGAGCAGTTCTTC. This encodes CASSSGTDARYNEQFF.

This chain joins TRBV5-6 and TRBJ2-7, with D perhaps matching TRBD1 (5 bases). The germline CDR1 and CDR2 sequences are SGHDT and YYEEEE. The CDR3 runs to 15 residues. Between the trimmed V and J ends, which lost 1 base and 2 bases, there was a span of 13 bases. CDR3 sequence reads: CASSLYGTGPYEQYF. Here the CDR3 DNA reads TGTGCCAGCAGCTTGTATGGAACAGGCCCCTACGAGCAGTACTTC. The full variable domain, completed using reference TRBV5-6 and TRBJ2-7, is DAGVTQSPTHLIKTRGQQVTLRCSPKSGHDTVSWYQQALGQGPQFIFQYYEEEERQRGNFPDRFSGHQFPNYSSELNVNALLLGDSALYLCASSLYGTGPYEQYFGPGTRLTVT.

The V call is TRBV6-1, the J call TRBJ2-1; D gene uncertain. The length of the CDR3 is 16 residues. V lost 0 bases to trimming and J lost 1 base, with 10 bases between them. The germline gives CDR1 MNHNS, CDR2 SASEGT. The chain's CDR3 is CASSEAARISYNEQFF. The CDR3 DNA reads as TGTGCCAGCAGTGAAGCGGCCAGGATATCCTACAATGAGCAGTTCTTC.

This clone was seen more than once but under ten times. CDR3 region: CAWTLQRTSTSYNEQFF. CDR3 bases: TGTGCCTGGACCCTCCAAAGGACTAGCACGTCCTACAATGAGCAGTTCTTC. The V gene is TRBV30, the J gene TRBJ2-1; 8 bases align to TRBD2. The CDR3 length is 17 residues. V trimming: 4 bases; J trimming: 1 base; junction bases outside the gene matches: 12. In germline, CDR1 is GTSNPN, CDR2 SVGIG (reference sequence).

This clone was counted between two and nine times. The rearrangement uses TRBV19 and TRBJ1-5; 7 bases agree with TRBD1. This CDR3 is 14 amino acids long. Germline assignment: CDR1 LNHDA and CDR2 SQIVND (reference sequence). V trimming: 4 bases; J trimming: 6 bases; junction bases outside the gene matches: 6. The CDR3 reads CASSTRQGGQPQHF. The CDR3 DNA reads TGTGCCAGTAGTACCCGACAGGGTGGTCAGCCCCAGCATTTT.

The V call is TRBV5-6, the J call TRBJ2-1; 10 nucleotides line up with TRBD1. The CDR3 loop spans 16 amino acids. Trimming removed 3 bases from V and 4 bases from J; junction bases left unmatched: 7. Germline-derived CDR1 and CDR2 are SGHDT and YYEEEE. CDR3 amino acids: CASSSETGGIYNEQFF. The CDR3 region has the DNA TGTGCCAGCAGCTCGGAGACAGGGGGCATATACAATGAGCAGTTCTTC.

This clone was seen a single time. The V and J genes are TRBV2 and TRBJ2-7, with D possibly matching TRBD1 (5 bases). Germline V lookup: CDR1 SNHLY, CDR2 FYNNEI. The V and J ends lost 6 bases and 2 bases respectively, with 14 bases between them. The CDR3 loop spans 14 amino acids. CDR3 DNA: TGTGCCAGCAGCATGGACATAGGTACCTACGAGCAGTACTTC. This gives the protein CASSMDIGTYEQYF. Filled out from reference TRBV2 and TRBJ2-7, the complete variable domain reads EPEVTQTPSHQVTQMGQEVILRCVPISNHLYFYWYRQILGQKVEFLVSFYNNEISEKSEIFDDQFSVERPDGSNFTLKIRSTKLEDSAMYFCASSMDIGTYEQYFGPGTRLTVT.

The chain links TRBV19 to TRBJ2-1; 7 nucleotides line up with TRBD2. Losses at the gene ends were 0 bases for V and 4 bases for J; bases not matched to a gene: 3. CDR3 length: 15 amino acids. Germline V gives CDR1 LNHDA, CDR2 SQIVND (reference sequence). In DNA form, the CDR3 reads TGTGCCAGTAGTATAGATCTGGGGGGGTACAATGAGCAGTTCTTC. As protein: CASSIDLGGYNEQFF.

The chain carries TRBV7-9 and TRBJ2-7; 8 positions match TRBD1. Trimming took 3 bases from V and 0 from J; bases not matched to a gene: 1. This CDR3 region has 14 residues. CDR1 and CDR2 from the germline V gene are SEHNR and FQNEAQ (reference sequence). The DNA for the CDR3 is TGTGCCAGCAGCTTTACAGGGGGCTCCTACGAGCAGTACTTC. It specifies CASSFTGGSYEQYF.

Remarks on this clone: Different DNA sequences within this sample yield the same CDR3. This chain uses TRBV4-2 with TRBJ2-2, with D perhaps TRBD2 (5 bases). V lost 0 bases to trimming and J lost 5 bases, with 7 bases between them. The V gene's germline CDR1 is LGHNA and CDR2 YNFKEQ. The CDR3 is 14 residues long. CDR3 nucleotides: TGTGCCAGCAGCCAAGAAGGAGGAACCGGGGAGCTGTTTTTT. This gives the protein CASSQEGGTGELFF.

The rearrangement joins TRBV19 to TRBJ1-5; TRBD1 matches at 12 bases. The length of the CDR3 is 16 residues. The V gene end was trimmed by 5 bases and the J gene end by 5 bases; junction bases not matched to a gene: 7. Germline CDR1 and CDR2: LNHDA and SQIVND (reference sequence). The CDR3 DNA sequence: TGTGCCAGTAGTGGGACAGGGGGCCGATTGGATCAGCCCCAGCATTTT. It is translated as CASSGTGGRLDQPQHF.

The chain carries TRBV5-1 and TRBJ2-1; possible D gene TRBD2, 7 bases. The CDR3 extends over 14 amino acids. V lost 5 bases, J lost 8 bases, and 17 bases lay in between. Germline V gene lookup returns CDR1 SGHRS and CDR2 YFSETQ. The CDR3 here is CASRLRGQPYEQFF. CDR3 sequence (DNA): TGCGCCAGCAGACTGCGGGGGCAGCCCTATGAGCAGTTCTTC.

The J gene is TRBJ2-5, the V gene TRBV18; 7 nucleotides agree with TRBD2. The J call is in doubt because the DNA end fits TRBJ2-7 better. CDR3 length equals 14 residues. Per the germline V gene, CDR1 is KGHSH and CDR2 is LQKENI. The CDR3 region is CASSLGLADYEQYF. For the CDR3, the DNA is TGTGCCAGCTCACTGGGGCTAGCGGACTACGAGCAGTACTTC.

This clone showed up just a few times. The V and J genes are TRBV7-9 and TRBJ2-1, with 7 nucleotides matching TRBD2. Germline assignment: CDR1 SEHNR and CDR2 FQNEAQ (reference sequence). The CDR3 spans 17 residues. The junction had 9 bases not matched to a gene; V was cut back by 1 base and J by 3 bases. The CDR3 DNA follows: TGTGCCAGCAGCTTAGAGGGGTGGCGGGGGAACTACAATGAGCAGTTCTTC. It encodes CASSLEGWRGNYNEQFF.

There are a few counts of this clone. Compared with germline, one end of the junction differs, possibly owing to a read error. V gene TRBV7-9 combines with J gene TRBJ2-3; 7 nucleotides match TRBD1. The CDR3 length is 14 residues. Germline V gene lookup returns CDR1 SEHNR and CDR2 FQNEAQ (reference sequence). CDR3 residues: CSSSLGTVTDTQYF. In nucleotides, the CDR3 is TGTTCCAGCAGTCTTGGGACAGTCACAGATACGCAGTATTTT.

This clone appeared a single time. The V gene is TRBV6-5, the J gene TRBJ2-5; 7 bases are shared with TRBD2. The CDR3 has 13 amino acids. The V gene's germline CDR1 is MNHEY and CDR2 SVGAGI. V lost 6 bases, J lost 2 bases, and 3 bases stayed unmatched. The CDR3 nucleotides are TGTGCCAGCAGGGAAGCGGGGCAAGAGACCCAGTACTTC. Amino acid sequence: CASREAGQETQYF.

The chain links TRBV6-1 to TRBJ2-5; D ambiguous. The DNA end is more similar to TRBJ2-7, so the J call may be wrong. This CDR3 is built from 13 residues. Germline V CDR1 and CDR2: MNHNS, SASEGT. This CDR3 is CASSPRYIYEQYF. The CDR3 coding sequence is TGTGCCAGCAGTCCTAGATATATATACGAGCAGTACTTC.

J is TRBJ2-1 and V is TRBV5-1; the match to TRBD1 covers 7 bases. The CDR3 length is 15 residues. Germline CDR1 is SGHRS and CDR2 is YFSETQ. J gave up 3 bases and V 3 bases, and 6 bases lay outside the gene matches. The DNA for the CDR3 is TGCGCCAGCAGCTCACAGGGGTCCAACTACAATGAGCAGTTCTTC. As protein: CASSSQGSNYNEQFF.